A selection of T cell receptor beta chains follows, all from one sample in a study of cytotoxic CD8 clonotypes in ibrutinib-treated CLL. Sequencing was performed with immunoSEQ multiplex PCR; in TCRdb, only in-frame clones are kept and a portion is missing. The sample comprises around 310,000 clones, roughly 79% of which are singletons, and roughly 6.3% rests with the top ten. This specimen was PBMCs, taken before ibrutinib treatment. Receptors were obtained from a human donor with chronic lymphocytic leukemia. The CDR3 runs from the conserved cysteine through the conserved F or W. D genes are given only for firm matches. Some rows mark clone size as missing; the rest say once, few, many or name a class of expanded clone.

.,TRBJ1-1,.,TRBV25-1,CASSEWGPAGNTEAFF,TGTGCCAGCAGTGAATGGGGTCCCGCAGGGAACACTGAAGCTTTCTTT
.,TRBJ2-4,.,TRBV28,CASSLVLPMGRNIQYF,TGTGCCAGCAGTCTAGTCCTACCTATGGGTCGAAACATTCAGTACTTC
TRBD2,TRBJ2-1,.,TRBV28,CASSPHQRERYEQFF,TGTGCCAGCAGTCCCCACCAGCGGGAGAGATATGAGCAGTTCTTC
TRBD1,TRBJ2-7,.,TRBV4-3,CASSQDRQGAYEQYF,TGCGCCAGCAGCCAAGATCGGCAGGGGGCTTACGAGCAGTACTTC
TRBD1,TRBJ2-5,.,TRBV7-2,CASSLNMAGGKETQYF,TGTGCCAGCAGCTTGAATATGGCAGGGGGTAAAGAGACCCAGTACTTC
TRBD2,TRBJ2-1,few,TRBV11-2,CASSLGSGSEQFF,TGTGCCAGCAGCTTAGGGAGCGGGAGTGAGCAGTTCTTC
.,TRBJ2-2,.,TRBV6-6,CASSSMEQDTGELFF,TGTGCCAGCAGCAGCATGGAGCAGGACACCGGGGAGCTGTTTTTT
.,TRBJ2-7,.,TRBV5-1,CASSLVYGRDPYEQYF,TGCGCCAGCAGCTTGGTATATGGAAGGGACCCCTACGAGCAGTACTTC
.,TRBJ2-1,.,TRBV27,CASSLDSSYNEQFF,TGTGCCAGCAGTTTAGACAGCTCCTACAATGAGCAGTTCTTC
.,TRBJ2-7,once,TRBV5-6,CASSLELVTVEQYF,TGTGCCAGCAGCTTAGAACTAGTAACCGTCGAGCAGTACTTC
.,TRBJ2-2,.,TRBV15,CATSRDSAALSGELFF,TGTGCCACCAGCAGAGATAGCGCAGCTTTATCCGGGGAGCTGTTTTTT
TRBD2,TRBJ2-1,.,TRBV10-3,CAITGGPGEQFF,TGTGCCATCACGGGAGGGCCGGGAGAGCAGTTCTTC
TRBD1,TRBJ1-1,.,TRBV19,CASSPRQGGNTEAFF,TGTGCCAGTAGTCCAAGACAGGGCGGAAACACTGAAGCTTTCTTT
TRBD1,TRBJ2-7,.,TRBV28,CASSLSAGTGIHEQYF,TGTGCCAGCAGTTTGTCGGCCGGGACAGGGATCCACGAGCAGTACTTC
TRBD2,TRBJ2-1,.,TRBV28,CASSFLAGHNEQFF,TGTGCCAGCAGTTTCCTAGCGGGCCACAATGAGCAGTTCTTC
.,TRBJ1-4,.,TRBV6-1,CASIGRGYGEKLFF,TGTGCCAGCATAGGAAGGGGGTATGGTGAAAAACTGTTTTTT
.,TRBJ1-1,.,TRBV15,CATSRGPGTPGRHTEAFF,TGTGCCACCAGCAGAGGGCCCGGGACACCCGGTCGGCACACTGAAGCTTTCTTT
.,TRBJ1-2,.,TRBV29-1,CSVEGQDSPTRGYTF,TGCAGCGTTGAAGGTCAGGACAGCCCCACTCGTGGCTACACCTTC
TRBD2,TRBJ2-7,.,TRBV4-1,CASSQPVAGWYEQYF,TGCGCCAGCAGCCAACCGGTAGCGGGTTGGTACGAGCAGTACTTC
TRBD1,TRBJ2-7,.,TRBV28,CASSPLGGATYEQYF,TGTGCCAGCAGTCCCTTAGGGGGCGCAACGTACGAGCAGTACTTC
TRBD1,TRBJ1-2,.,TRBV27,CASSLGGQGEYGYTF,TGTGCCAGCAGTTTAGGGGGACAGGGGGAGTATGGCTACACCTTC
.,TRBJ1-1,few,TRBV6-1,CASTRVGTEAFF,TGTGCCAGCACCAGGGTTGGCACTGAAGCTTTCTTT
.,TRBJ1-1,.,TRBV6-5,CASNPWGEKAEAFF,TGTGCCAGCAATCCCTGGGGGGAGAAGGCTGAAGCTTTCTTT
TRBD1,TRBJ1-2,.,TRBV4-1,CASSQEGQGAYGYTF,TGCGCCAGCAGCCAAGAGGGACAGGGGGCCTATGGCTACACCTTC